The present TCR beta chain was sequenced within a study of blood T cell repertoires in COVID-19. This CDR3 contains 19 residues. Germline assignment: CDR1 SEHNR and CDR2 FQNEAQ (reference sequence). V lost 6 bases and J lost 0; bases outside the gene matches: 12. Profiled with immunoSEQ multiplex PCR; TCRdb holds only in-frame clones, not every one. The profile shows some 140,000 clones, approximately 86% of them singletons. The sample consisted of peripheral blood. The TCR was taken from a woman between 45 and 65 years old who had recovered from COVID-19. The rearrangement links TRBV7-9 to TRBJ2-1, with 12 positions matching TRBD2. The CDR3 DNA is TGTGCCAGCAGGGCTGGAAGACTAGCGGGAGACAGCTCCTACAATGAGCAGTTCTTC. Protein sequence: CASRAGRLAGDSSYNEQFF.